These 3 T cell receptor beta chains were sequenced from one sample in a study of molecular identifiers for immune sequencing clone quantification. TCRdb called the PCR reads again in MiXCR, with one record for every CDR3 protein. The table records 35,000 or so distinct CDR3 sequences, approximately 17% of them present only once. The source material was naive CD8+ T cells from blood, with Jurkat cell RNA spiked in. Stated subset: FACS-sorted CD8+CD4-CCR7+CD45RA+ naive T cells. The receptors stem from a human donor in good health. Some libraries in this study had Jurkat cell RNA spiked in.

This clonotype came up many times. The chain uses TRBV4-3 and TRBJ2-5; D unclear. The V and J ends lost 0 bases and 5 bases respectively, with 13 bases between them. Germline CDR1 reads LGHNA; CDR2 reads YSLEER. This CDR3 is 15 amino acids long. The CDR3 protein is CASSQDSRALETQYF. CDR3 nucleotide sequence: TGCGCCAGCAGCCAAGACTCCCGGGCTCTGGAGACCCAGTACTTC.

This clonotype was detected many times. V and J are TRBV6-2 or TRBV6-3 and TRBJ2-3, with TRBD2 identical over 8 bases. Germline CDR1 is MNHEY and CDR2 is SVGEGT. V trimming: 7 bases; J trimming: 0 bases; junction bases outside the gene matches: 15. This CDR3 is built from 18 residues. CDR3 region: CASTAVRGGAPSTDTQYF. CDR3 nucleotide sequence: TGTGCCAGCACCGCGGTCCGGGGGGGAGCCCCGAGCACAGATACGCAGTATTTT.

This clonotype was detected a few times. The rearrangement uses TRBV10-3 and TRBJ2-1; D ambiguous. This CDR3 is 13 amino acids long. V dropped 1 base and J dropped 6 bases, with 7 bases sitting between them. CDR1 and CDR2 (germline): ENHRY, SYGVKD. DNA for the CDR3: TGTGCCATCAGTGAGTTGGCTCCCAATGAGCAGTTCTTC. This translates into CAISELAPNEQFF.